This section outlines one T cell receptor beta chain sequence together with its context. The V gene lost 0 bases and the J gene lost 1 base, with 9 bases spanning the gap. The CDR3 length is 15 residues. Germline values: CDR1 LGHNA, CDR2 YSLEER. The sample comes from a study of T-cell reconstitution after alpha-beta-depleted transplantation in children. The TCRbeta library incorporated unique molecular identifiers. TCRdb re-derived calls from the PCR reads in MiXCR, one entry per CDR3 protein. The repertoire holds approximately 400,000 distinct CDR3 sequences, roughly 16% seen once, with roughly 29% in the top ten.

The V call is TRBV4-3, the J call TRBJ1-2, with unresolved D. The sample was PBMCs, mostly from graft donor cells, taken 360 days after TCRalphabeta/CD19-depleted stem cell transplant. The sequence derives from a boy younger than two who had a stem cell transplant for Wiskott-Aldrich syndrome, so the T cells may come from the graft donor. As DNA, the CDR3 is TGCGCCAGCAGCCAAGATAGGCAGTTTAACTATGGCTACACCTTC. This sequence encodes CASSQDRQFNYGYTF.